These T cell receptor beta chains were read from a single sample in a study of tumour-infiltrating T cells in Burkitt lymphoma. Only in-frame clones appear in the TCRdb table, and some are missing; sequencing was by immunoSEQ multiplex PCR. The data hold under 200 clones, with around 30% observed a single time. The sample comprised tumor tissue. The receptors stem from a human donor with Burkitt lymphoma. The CDR3 runs from the conserved cysteine through the conserved F or W. The D gene is left open where the match is weak. Clone sizes are given selectively: once, few, many, or a class where the clone is expanded.

TRBJ2-7 few NA TRBV30 CAWSLGLDEQYF TGTGCCTGGAGTCTAGGATTGGACGAGCAGTACTTC
TRBJ2-3 NA NA TRBV20-1 CSARMDTQYF TGCAGTGCTAGAATGGATACGCAGTATTTT
TRBJ2-1 NA TRBD2 TRBV19 CASNGPGGEQFF TGTGCCAGTAATGGACCGGGAGGTGAGCAGTTCTTC
TRBJ2-6 few NA TRBV6-6 CASDSLGANVLTF TGTGCCAGCGACAGCCTAGGGGCCAACGTCCTGACTTTC
TRBJ2-7 NA NA TRBV5-1 CASSFFRQISYEQYF TGCGCCAGCAGCTTCTTTCGACAAATCTCCTACGAGCAGTACTTC
TRBJ1-1 NA NA TRBV5-1 CASSRGGRPNTEAFF TGCGCCAGCAGCCGAGGGGGGAGGCCGAACACTGAAGCTTTCTTT
TRBJ1-1 NA TRBD1 TRBV7-2 CASSLATDRGTEAFF TGTGCCAGCAGCTTAGCTACGGACAGGGGCACTGAAGCTTTCTTT
TRBJ2-6 NA NA TRBV12-5 CASGVLSAGQSRANVLTF TGTGCTAGTGGTGTGTTAAGTGCAGGACAAAGTCGGGCCAACGTCCTGACTTTC
TRBJ2-1 NA NA TRBV5-1 CASSTPSTHNEQFF TGCGCCAGCAGCACCCCTTCCACACACAATGAGCAGTTCTTC
TRBJ1-2 NA NA TRBV29-1 CSVEFGAGEGYTF TGCAGCGTTGAGTTCGGGGCAGGGGAAGGCTACACCTTC
TRBJ2-1 NA TRBD2 TRBV27 CASSSGRLAGGNEQFF TGTGCCAGCAGCTCGGGGCGACTAGCGGGAGGCAACGAGCAGTTCTTC
TRBJ2-5 few TRBD1 TRBV7-6 CASSLRGQGRGETQYF TGTGCCAGCAGCCTAAGGGGGCAGGGGAGAGGAGAGACCCAGTACTTC
TRBJ2-7 NA NA TRBV25-1 CASRLNSYEQYF TGTGCCAGCAGGTTGAACTCCTACGAGCAGTACTTC
TRBJ2-7 NA NA TRBV29-1 CSVDRGHEQYF TGCAGCGTTGACAGGGGACACGAGCAGTACTTC
TRBJ2-7 few TRBD2 TRBV4-1 CASSQDLSGSSYEQYF TGCGCCAGCAGCCAAGATTTAAGCGGGAGCTCCTACGAGCAGTACTTC
TRBJ2-6 few NA TRBV7-1 CASSLAQRGQSRANVLTF TGTGCCAGCAGCCTAGCGCAACGAGGACAAAGTCGGGCCAACGTCCTGACTTTC
TRBJ2-6 NA NA TRBV28 CASTDTSGISGANVLTF TGTGCCAGCACGGACACGTCGGGAATCTCTGGGGCCAACGTCCTGACTTTC
TRBJ1-3 few TRBD1 TRBV5-1 CASSARQGAFFGNTIYF TGCGCCAGCAGCGCTAGACAGGGTGCCTTCTTTGGAAACACCATATATTTT
TRBJ1-2 few NA TRBV30 CAWSVIRASYTF TGTGCCTGGAGTGTTATAAGGGCTTCCTACACCTTC
TRBJ2-7 few TRBD2 TRBV7-6 CASSLSGAFYEQYF TGTGCCAGCAGCCTTAGCGGGGCATTCTACGAGCAGTACTTC
TRBJ1-4 NA TRBD1 TRBV7-8 CASSSRTGKKLFF TGTGCAAGCAGCTCCAGGACAGGGAAGAAACTGTTTTTT
TRBJ2-7 NA NA TRBV30 CAWSVLERVPHEQYF TGTGCCTGGAGTGTACTCGAGCGGGTCCCCCACGAGCAGTACTTC
TRBJ2-7 few NA TRBV5-1 CASSLQDVAYEQYF TGCGCCAGCAGCTTACAGGACGTAGCCTACGAGCAGTACTTC
TRBJ1-1 NA NA TRBV4-2 CASSQDLRIYAGDGTEAFF TGTGCCAGCAGCCAAGATCTCAGAATTTATGCAGGTGATGGCACTGAAGCTTTCTTT
TRBJ1-1 few NA TRBV6-5 CASSYFINTEAFF TGTGCCAGCAGTTACTTTATTAACACTGAAGCTTTCTTT
TRBJ2-3 few NA TRBV27 CASSLGMRDTQYF TGTGCCAGCAGTTTGGGTATGCGGGATACGCAGTATTTT
TRBJ2-7 NA TRBD1 TRBV9 CASSPQAQGAYEQYF TGTGCCAGCAGCCCCCAAGCTCAGGGGGCTTACGAGCAGTACTTC
TRBJ1-4 few NA TRBV9 CASSGGATNEKLFF TGTGCCAGCAGCGGAGGGGCGACTAATGAAAAACTGTTTTTT